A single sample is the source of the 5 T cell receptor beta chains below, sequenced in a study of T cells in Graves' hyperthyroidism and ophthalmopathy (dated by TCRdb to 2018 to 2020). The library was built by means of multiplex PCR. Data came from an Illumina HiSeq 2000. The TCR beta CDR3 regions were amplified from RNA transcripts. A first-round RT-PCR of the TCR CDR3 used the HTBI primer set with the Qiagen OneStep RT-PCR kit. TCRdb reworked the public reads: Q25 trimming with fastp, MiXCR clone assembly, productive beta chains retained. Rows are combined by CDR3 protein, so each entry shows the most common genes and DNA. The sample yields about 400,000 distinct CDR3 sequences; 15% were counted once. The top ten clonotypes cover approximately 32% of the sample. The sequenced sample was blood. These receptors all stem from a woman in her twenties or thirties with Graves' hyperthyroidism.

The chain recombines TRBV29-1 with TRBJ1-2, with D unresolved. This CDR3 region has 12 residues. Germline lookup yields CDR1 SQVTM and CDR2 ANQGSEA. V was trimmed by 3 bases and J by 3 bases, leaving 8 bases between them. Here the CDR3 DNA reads TGCAGCGTTGATCGGGAGGACTATGGCTACACCTTC. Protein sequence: CSVDREDYGYTF.

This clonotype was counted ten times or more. The CDR3 region has the DNA TGTGCCAGCTCACCAGGAACAGGGCAAGAGACCCAGTACTTC. Translating gives CASSPGTGQETQYF. The rearrangement joins TRBV18 to TRBJ2-5; TRBD1 might be the D (6 bases). Germline assignment: CDR1 KGHSH and CDR2 LQKENI. CDR3 length: 14 amino acids. Trimming shortened V by 2 bases and J by 2 bases, and 9 bases separated the two germline ends.

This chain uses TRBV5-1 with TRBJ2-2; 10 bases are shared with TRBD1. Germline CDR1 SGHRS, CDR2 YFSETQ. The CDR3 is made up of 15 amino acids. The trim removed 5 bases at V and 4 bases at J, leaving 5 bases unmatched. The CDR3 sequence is CASSTGQGITGELFF. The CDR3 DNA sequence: TGCGCCAGCAGTACGGGACAGGGGATCACCGGGGAGCTGTTTTTT.

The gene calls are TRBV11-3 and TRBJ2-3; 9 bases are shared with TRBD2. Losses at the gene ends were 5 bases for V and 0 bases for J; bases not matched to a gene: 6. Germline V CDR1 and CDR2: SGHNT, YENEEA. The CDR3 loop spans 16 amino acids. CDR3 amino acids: CASSPSGTASTDTQYF. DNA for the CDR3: TGTGCCAGCAGCCCTAGCGGGACCGCTAGCACAGATACGCAGTATTTT. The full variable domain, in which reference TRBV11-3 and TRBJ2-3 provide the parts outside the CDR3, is EAGVVQSPRYKIIEKKQPVAFWCNPISGHNTLYWYLQNLGQGPELLIRYENEEAVDDSQLPKDRFSAERLKGVDSTLKIQPAELGDSAVYLCASSPSGTASTDTQYFGPGTRLTVL.

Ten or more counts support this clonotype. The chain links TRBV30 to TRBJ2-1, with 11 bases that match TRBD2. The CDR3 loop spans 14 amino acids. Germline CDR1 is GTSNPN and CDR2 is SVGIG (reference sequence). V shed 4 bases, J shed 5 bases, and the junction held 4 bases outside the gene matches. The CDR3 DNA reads TGTGCCTGGACTCCGGGACTAGCGGACAATGAGCAGTTCTTC. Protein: CAWTPGLADNEQFF. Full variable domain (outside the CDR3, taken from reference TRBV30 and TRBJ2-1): SQTIHQWPATLVQPVGSPLSLECTVEGTSNPNLYWYRQAAGRGLQLLFYSVGIGQISSEVPQNLSASRPQDRQFILSSKKLLLSDSGFYLCAWTPGLADNEQFFGPGTRLTVL.